This entry lists 18 T cell receptor beta chains sequenced from one sample in a study of long-term antiretroviral therapy in people with HIV. immunoSEQ v3.0 was run at survey level. Only in-frame clones appear in the TCRdb table, and some are missing; sequencing was by immunoSEQ multiplex PCR. Of 35,000 to 45,000 clones in the sample, roughly four fifths were seen once. This material consisted of unsorted PBMCs, taken 1 year after starting antiretroviral therapy. The receptors here all came from a man in his late teens or twenties with HIV.

The rearrangement links TRBV6-5 to TRBJ2-7; weak D call: TRBD2 (5 bases). V lost 4 bases, J lost 3 bases, and 16 bases lay in between. The CDR3 has 15 amino acids. Germline-derived CDR1 and CDR2 are MNHEY and SVGAGI. CDR3 in amino acids: CASSLTPLRDYEQYF. CDR3 DNA: TGTGCCAGCAGTTTGACGCCCCTCCGGGACTACGAGCAGTACTTC.

The chain is built from TRBV11-2 and TRBJ2-1; D remains unclear. Germline V gene sequence: CDR1 SGHAT, CDR2 FQNNGV. The CDR3 runs to 16 residues. V shed 4 bases and J shed 0 bases, with 13 bases lying between them. The CDR3 DNA sequence: TGTGCCAGCAGCTCCGCGACGTTGGGCTCCTACAATGAGCAGTTCTTC. This encodes CASSSATLGSYNEQFF.

This clone appeared a few times. For the CDR3, the DNA is TGTGCCAGCAGGCGCGCAGGGGGCAAGGCTGAAGCTTTCTTT. This sequence encodes CASRRAGGKAEAFF. The gene calls are TRBV5-4 and TRBJ1-1, with 8 bases lining up with TRBD1. CDR3 length: 14 residues. With V trimmed by 5 bases and J by 6 bases, 9 bases remained unmatched. Germline V gives CDR1 SGHNT, CDR2 YYREEE (reference sequence).

The chain employs TRBV5-6 and TRBJ1-2; unclear D gene. The germline V gene has CDR1 SGHDT and CDR2 YYEEEE. Trimming took 1 base from V and 6 from J, leaving 16 bases between them. The CDR3 spans 15 residues. The DNA of the CDR3 is TGTGCCAGCAGCTTGTGGCCTGAAAGGAACGATGGCTACACCTTC. It yields the protein CASSLWPERNDGYTF. Drawing the rest from reference TRBV5-6 and TRBJ1-2, the complete variable domain is DAGVTQSPTHLIKTRGQQVTLRCSPKSGHDTVSWYQQALGQGPQFIFQYYEEEERQRGNFPDRFSGHQFPNYSSELNVNALLLGDSALYLCASSLWPERNDGYTFGSGTRLTVV.

The chain couples TRBV28 to TRBJ2-7; 8 bases align to TRBD2. Germline trimming cut 7 bases from V and 5 bases from J; bases unmatched to any gene: 10. The CDR3 is made up of 14 amino acids. The germline gives CDR1 MDHEN, CDR2 SYDVKM. Here the CDR3 reads CASTPQRETDEQYF. The CDR3 DNA reads as TGTGCCAGCACTCCCCAGCGGGAGACAGACGAGCAGTACTTC.

V and J are TRBV7-8 and TRBJ2-3; D remains ambiguous. The V end lost 1 base, the J end lost 0 bases, and 14 bases lay between the germline ends. Germline loops: CDR1 SGHVS, CDR2 FQNEAQ. The CDR3 is made up of 17 amino acids. Here the CDR3 DNA reads TGTGCCAGCAGCTTAGACCCCAAGGAATCTAGCACAGATACGCAGTATTTT. This encodes CASSLDPKESSTDTQYF.

This chain connects TRBV6-5 to TRBJ2-1; D might be TRBD2 (5 bases). V was pared by 8 bases and J by 0 bases, with 14 bases between. Germline CDR1 is MNHEY and CDR2 is SVGAGI. This CDR3 spans 15 amino acids. CDR3 nucleotides: TGTGCCAGCTCTACGGAGGAGTCCTCCTACAATGAGCAGTTCTTC. Translating gives CASSTEESSYNEQFF.

The genes are TRBV6-4 and TRBJ2-7, with a possible D match to TRBD2 (6 bases). Germline CDR1 and CDR2: MRHNA and SNTAGT. This CDR3 region has 14 residues. Trimming took 0 bases from V and 6 from J, leaving 12 bases between them. DNA of the CDR3: TGTGCCAGCAGTGACTCGGTGGAGGGAAGCGAGCAGTACTTC. Translation: CASSDSVEGSEQYF.

The rearrangement links TRBV6-1 to TRBJ2-7; TRBD2 aligns across 7 bases. The CDR3 totals 16 residues. Per the germline V gene, CDR1 is MNHNS and CDR2 is SASEGT. The J segment lost 3 bases and the V segment lost 1 base, leaving 9 bases of the junction unmatched. CDR3 DNA: TGTGCCAGCAGTGAAGGGGAGGGGAGGAAGGGCTACGAGCAGTACTTC. Translated: CASSEGEGRKGYEQYF.

CDR3 protein: CASSRTGTSGRRSTDTQYF. The CDR3 DNA reads as TGTGCCAGCAGTCGAACCGGGACTAGCGGGAGAAGGAGCACAGATACGCAGTATTTT. The chain carries TRBV7-9 and TRBJ2-3; 14 nucleotides match TRBD2. V was clipped by 6 bases and J by 0 bases; unmatched bases: 11. The CDR3 runs to 19 residues. Germline values: CDR1 SEHNR, CDR2 FQNEAQ (reference sequence).

The chain recombines TRBV4-3 with TRBJ1-1; perhaps TRBD1 as D (6 bases). The CDR3 is 18 amino acids. Germline V gene data show CDR1 as LGHNA and CDR2 as YSLEER. Deletions cut 0 bases from V and 5 bases from J, with 22 bases between. CDR3 amino acids: CASSQDLGAGGPGTEAFF. CDR3 bases: TGCGCCAGCAGCCAAGATCTGGGGGCAGGTGGACCGGGGACTGAAGCTTTCTTT.

This chain joins TRBV4-1 and TRBJ2-1; 7 nucleotides align to TRBD2. The CDR3 is 16 amino acids. CDR1 and CDR2 (germline): MGHRA, YSYEKL. J lost 7 bases, V lost 0 bases, and 9 bases had no gene match. CDR3 in amino acids: CASSQEGSRELNEQFF. The CDR3 nucleotides read TGCGCCAGCAGCCAAGAAGGATCGCGGGAGTTAAATGAGCAGTTCTTC.

This rearrangement joins TRBV5-1 to TRBJ2-3, with D maybe TRBD2 (6 bases). Germline V gene data show CDR1 as SGHRS and CDR2 as YFSETQ. The CDR3 is 15 amino acids. The V end was cut by 4 bases, the J end by 3 bases, with 15 bases between. The chain's CDR3 is CASSLTIAGTDTQYF. The CDR3 coding sequence is TGCGCCAGCAGCCTTACGATTGCGGGAACAGATACGCAGTATTTT.

This chain joins TRBV27 and TRBJ1-2; 9 bases fit TRBD1. Germline CDR1 and CDR2: MNHEY and SMNVEV (reference sequence). The CDR3 has 16 amino acids. V was pared by 6 bases and J by 9 bases, with 17 bases of the junction left unmatched. The CDR3 region has the DNA TGTGCCAGCAGAAAGATTCGGACAGGGGAGAATAAAAGCTACACCTTC. Encoded protein: CASRKIRTGENKSYTF.

The rearrangement links TRBV6-5 to TRBJ1-1, with 9 bases aligning to TRBD1. Germline CDR1 and CDR2: MNHEY and SVGAGI. The CDR3 sequence is 14 residues long. J lost 5 bases, V lost 2 bases, and 3 bases had no gene match. The CDR3 DNA follows: TGTGCCAGCAGTTACGGACAGGGGAAAACTGAAGCTTTCTTT. Its protein product is CASSYGQGKTEAFF.

This chain connects TRBV11-3 to TRBJ1-1; D not certain. The CDR3 extends over 13 amino acids. From germline, CDR1 is SGHNT and CDR2 YENEEA. Trimming shortened V by 0 bases and J by 3 bases, and 5 bases separated the two germline ends. The CDR3 loop reads CASSLDTDTEAFF. The DNA of the CDR3 is TGTGCCAGCAGCTTAGACACGGACACTGAAGCTTTCTTT.

The chain combines TRBV27 with TRBJ1-2; TRBD1 aligns across 9 bases. V trimming: 6 bases; J trimming: 4 bases; junction bases outside the gene matches: 3. The CDR3 spans 13 residues. Germline CDR1 is MNHEY and CDR2 is SMNVEV (reference sequence). The CDR3: CASSGQGSYGYTF. CDR3 DNA: TGTGCCAGCAGCGGACAGGGGTCCTATGGCTACACCTTC.

The chain employs TRBV14 and TRBJ1-6, with 7 nucleotides matching TRBD1. The CDR3 has 14 amino acids. From germline, CDR1 is SGHDN and CDR2 FVKESK. V was pared by 5 bases and J by 7 bases, with 5 bases of the junction left unmatched. The CDR3 coding sequence is TGTGCCAGCAGCTTCCGGACAGGCAATTCACCCCTCCACTTT. The encoded protein is CASSFRTGNSPLHF.